Shown below are 27 T cell receptor beta chains from a single sample sequenced in a study of identical twins. TCRdb ran MiXCR on the 5' RACE reads and lists one entry per CDR3 protein. Altogether hundreds of thousands of distinct CDR3 sequences are present, roughly 18% being singletons, with the ten largest covering around 14%. A further study also used this sample, focusing on T cells expressing NK-cell markers.

Specimen: PBMCs. Every receptor here comes from a woman aged 18-29 years in good health.

This clonotype turned up a few times. The rearrangement uses TRBV27 and TRBJ2-5; D remains unclear. CDR1 and CDR2 from the germline V gene are MNHEY and SMNVEV (reference sequence). The V end lost 4 bases, the J end lost 5 bases, and 11 bases lay between the germline ends. The CDR3 consists of 13 residues. The CDR3 loop is CASSSVVLETQYF. In DNA form, the CDR3 reads TGTGCCAGCAGTTCTGTAGTTTTGGAGACCCAGTACTTC.

This clonotype was seen at least ten times. The genes are TRBV6-5 and TRBJ1-5; TRBD1 is a possible D gene (5 bases). V gave up 1 base and J gave up 3 bases, with 16 bases separating them. The CDR3 length is 17 residues. Per the germline V gene, CDR1 is MNHEY and CDR2 is SVGAGI. In nucleotides, the CDR3 is TGTGCCAGCAGTTACTATCCGGTCGAAGGGGACAATCAGCCCCAGCATTTT. Its protein is CASSYYPVEGDNQPQHF.

CDR3 sequence: CASSYISNEQFF. CDR3 sequence (DNA): TGTGCCAGCAGTTACATTAGCAATGAGCAGTTCTTC. The genes are TRBV6-2 or TRBV6-3 and TRBJ2-1; D unclear. V was clipped by 2 bases and J by 6 bases, with 5 bases between them. CDR3 length: 12 amino acids. The V gene's germline CDR1 is MNHEY and CDR2 SVGEGT.

This sequence joins TRBV29-1 and TRBJ2-5; a possible D gene is TRBD2 (6 bases). CDR1 and CDR2 (germline): SQVTM, ANQGSEA. Trimming stripped 4 bases from V and 1 base from J, with 10 bases between. The CDR3 consists of 13 residues. This CDR3 reads CSVAAGSQETQYF. The CDR3 region has the DNA TGCAGCGTTGCGGCCGGGAGCCAAGAGACCCAGTACTTC.

The rearrangement links TRBV5-1 to TRBJ2-7; TRBD1 agrees at 8 bases. Germline-derived CDR1 and CDR2 are SGHRS and YFSETQ. V lost 2 bases and J lost 1; bases outside the gene matches: 8. CDR3 size: 16 residues. The CDR3 DNA reads TGCGCCAGCAGCTTTCGGACAGGGCAATATTCCTACGAGCAGTACTTC. Translated, it gives CASSFRTGQYSYEQYF.

This clonotype has just one count. The chain joins TRBV3-1 to TRBJ2-5; 9 nucleotides align to TRBD2. The CDR3 sequence is 17 residues long. Trimming took 0 bases from V and 5 from J; bases not matched to a gene: 10. From germline, CDR1 is LGHDT and CDR2 YNNKEL (reference sequence). As DNA, the CDR3 is TGTGCCAGCAGCCAAGAACGGATAGCGGGAGCGGACGAGACCCAGTACTTC. Translated: CASSQERIAGADETQYF.

This chain uses TRBV29-1 with TRBJ2-5, with 14 bases that match TRBD2. V lost 7 bases and J lost 4; bases outside the gene matches: 11. Germline V gene sequence: CDR1 SQVTM, CDR2 ANQGSEA. This CDR3 has 16 amino acids. The CDR3 sequence is CSAGGTSGGRGETQYF. The CDR3 DNA sequence: TGCAGCGCCGGGGGGACTAGCGGGGGCAGGGGAGAGACCCAGTACTTC.

This clonotype was counted a single time. The chain employs TRBV6-2 or TRBV6-3 and TRBJ2-2; 10 bases are a match to TRBD2. Trimming took 10 bases from V and 4 from J; bases not matched to a gene: 9. The CDR3 is 15 residues long. The germline CDR1 and CDR2 sequences are MNHEY and SVGEGT. The CDR3 loop reads CATGRAGGVTGELFF. DNA for the CDR3: TGTGCCACAGGGAGAGCGGGAGGGGTCACCGGGGAGCTGTTTTTT.

The chain links TRBV12-3 or TRBV12-4 to TRBJ2-2, with 7 bases matching TRBD2. The V gene end was trimmed by 2 bases and the J gene end by 5 bases; junction bases not matched to a gene: 5. This CDR3 is 15 amino acids long. The CDR3 is CASSLREGRTGELFF. The CDR3 region has the DNA TGTGCCAGCAGTTTAAGGGAGGGCCGAACCGGGGAGCTGTTTTTT.

This clonotype was counted only a few times. This chain connects TRBV5-1 to TRBJ2-7; TRBD1 agrees at 10 bases. The V gene's germline CDR1 is SGHRS and CDR2 YFSETQ. Germline trimming cut 0 bases from V and 3 bases from J; bases unmatched to any gene: 9. The CDR3 covers 17 residues. The CDR3 loop is CASSLGPRDRGLYEQYF. The CDR3 DNA follows: TGCGCCAGCAGCTTGGGGCCCCGGGACAGGGGTCTCTACGAGCAGTACTTC.

The chain carries TRBV20-1 and TRBJ1-1; D perhaps matches TRBD1 (5 bases). CDR1 and CDR2 (germline): DFQATT, SNEGSKA (reference sequence). CDR3 length equals 13 residues. V dropped 3 bases and J dropped 8 bases, with 16 bases sitting between them. CDR3 loop: CSASHQGGVEAFF. The CDR3 region has the DNA TGCAGTGCTAGTCATCAGGGAGGCGTGGAAGCTTTCTTT.

This clonotype has at least ten counts. The CDR3 sequence: CASSYWGTEAFF. CDR3 coding DNA: TGTGCCAGCAGTTATTGGGGGACTGAAGCTTTCTTT. The chain carries TRBV12-3 or TRBV12-4 and TRBJ1-1; TRBD1 is a possible D gene (5 bases). The CDR3 loop spans 12 amino acids. Trimming stripped 4 bases from V and 5 bases from J, with 8 bases between.

There are many counts of this clonotype. The V and J genes are TRBV20-1 and TRBJ2-1, with D possibly being TRBD2 (6 bases). Trimming took 3 bases from V and 7 from J, leaving 28 bases between them. Per germline, CDR1 DFQATT and CDR2 SNEGSKA (reference sequence). The CDR3 runs 18 residues. CDR3 sequence reads: CSASFKSGTPPRWNEQFF. CDR3 DNA: TGCAGTGCTAGTTTCAAATCCGGGACTCCCCCGAGGTGGAATGAGCAGTTCTTC.

In this sample, this clonotype turned up a few times. The rearrangement joins TRBV6-5 to TRBJ1-2, with D possibly TRBD1 on 5 matching bases. The germline V gene has CDR1 MNHEY and CDR2 SVGAGI. The germline V and J ends were trimmed by 4 bases and 7 bases, with 19 bases remaining between them. The CDR3 consists of 15 residues. The CDR3 loop is CASSWGGGLPRGYTF. CDR3 DNA: TGTGCCAGCAGTTGGGGTGGGGGACTTCCTCGTGGCTACACCTTC.

This chain connects TRBV24-1 to TRBJ2-1; D possibly corresponds to TRBD1 (6 bases). In germline, CDR1 is KGHDR, CDR2 SFDVKD. The CDR3 runs to 14 residues. V lost 5 bases and J lost 5, with 12 bases in between. The CDR3 nucleotides read TGTGCCACCAGTGCACAGGGTGGAGACAATGAGCAGTTCTTC. Protein product: CATSAQGGDNEQFF.

The V gene is TRBV6-1, the J gene TRBJ2-6; D remains unclear. Trimming stripped 3 bases from V and 1 base from J, with 7 bases between. The CDR3 contains 15 residues. Germline V gives CDR1 MNHNS, CDR2 SASEGT. The CDR3 DNA sequence: TGTGCCAGCAGTGAGAGAGGTTCTGGGGCCAACGTCCTGACTTTC. Its translation is CASSERGSGANVLTF.

The chain couples TRBV7-2 to TRBJ2-7, with D perhaps matching TRBD2 (6 bases). This CDR3 contains 14 residues. Deletions cut 2 bases from V and 2 bases from J, with 10 bases between. Per germline, CDR1 SGHTA and CDR2 FQGNSA. CDR3 sequence: CASSLLGSTYEQYF. In DNA form, the CDR3 reads TGTGCCAGCAGCTTACTCGGGAGTACCTACGAGCAGTACTTC.

This clonotype was seen repeatedly, ten times or more. The chain links TRBV29-1 to TRBJ2-7; TRBD1 agrees at 11 bases. The CDR3 contains 14 residues. Per germline, CDR1 SQVTM and CDR2 ANQGSEA. After removal of 1 base from V and 5 bases from J, the junction contained 4 bases not matched to a gene. The CDR3 DNA reads as TGCAGCGTTGAAGGCGGACAGGGGGCCGACGAGCAGTACTTC. Its translation: CSVEGGQGADEQYF.

This rearrangement joins TRBV9 to TRBJ1-2, with TRBD1 as a possible D gene (6 bases). With 7 bases removed from V and 2 bases from J, the gap between germline ends came to 15 bases. The CDR3 contains 14 residues. Per germline, CDR1 SGDLS and CDR2 YYNGEE. DNA for the CDR3: TGTGCCAGCGCCATGGCAGGGGCCAACTATGGCTACACCTTC. Amino acid sequence: CASAMAGANYGYTF.

The V and J genes are TRBV12-3 or TRBV12-4 and TRBJ2-5, with D perhaps matching TRBD2 (5 bases). V shed 6 bases and J shed 5 bases, with 16 bases lying between them. This CDR3 has 14 residues. The CDR3 reads CASRADDWSETQYF. In nucleotides, the CDR3 is TGTGCCAGCAGAGCGGACGATTGGAGTGAGACCCAGTACTTC.

The rearrangement joins TRBV12-3 or TRBV12-4 to TRBJ1-2, with TRBD1 as a possible D gene (5 bases). This CDR3 contains 15 residues. Between the trimmed V and J ends, which lost 1 base and 8 bases, there was a span of 17 bases. CDR3 protein: CASSLGAGIGRGYTF. As DNA, the CDR3 is TGTGCCAGCAGTTTAGGTGCAGGGATTGGGCGAGGCTACACCTTC.

This clonotype was observed a handful of times. This rearrangement joins TRBV20-1 to TRBJ2-7; weak D call: TRBD1 (6 bases). Germline CDR1 is DFQATT and CDR2 is SNEGSKA (reference sequence). The germline V and J ends were trimmed by 6 bases and 3 bases, with 12 bases remaining between them. The CDR3 is 12 amino acids. The DNA of the CDR3 is TGCAGTGCCAGGGACACCCTCTACGAGCAGTACTTC. Protein sequence: CSARDTLYEQYF.

The chain employs TRBV20-1 and TRBJ2-2, with a weak D call TRBD1 (5 bases). V was pared by 3 bases and J by 0 bases, with 14 bases between. Germline lookup yields CDR1 DFQATT and CDR2 SNEGSKA (reference sequence). CDR3 size: 16 residues. The CDR3 DNA is TGCAGTGCTAGTTTCGACCGGACAACGAACACCGGGGAGCTGTTTTTT. It is translated as CSASFDRTTNTGELFF.

This clonotype was counted a few times. This chain links TRBV11-2 with TRBJ2-1, with 8 bases that match TRBD2. The CDR3 spans 15 residues. CDR1 is SGHAT and CDR2 is FQNNGV in the germline V gene. Germline trimming cut 4 bases from V and 6 bases from J; bases unmatched to any gene: 8. The CDR3 loop reads CASSSLNGRANEQFF. DNA of the CDR3: TGTGCCAGCAGCTCCCTCAACGGGAGGGCCAATGAGCAGTTCTTC.

There are many counts of this clonotype. The CDR3 bases are TGTGCCAGCAGCCGGGTCCTCTCCACAGATACGCAGTATTTT. Translating it yields CASSRVLSTDTQYF. The J gene is TRBJ2-3, the V gene TRBV5-6, with unresolved D. CDR3 size: 14 residues. The germline gives CDR1 SGHDT, CDR2 YYEEEE. V was pared by 4 bases and J by 2 bases, with 11 bases between.

There are a few counts of this clonotype. The chain carries TRBV7-2 and TRBJ2-1; D might be TRBD2 (6 bases). This CDR3 contains 15 residues. The germline gives CDR1 SGHTA, CDR2 FQGNSA. The V gene lost 4 bases and the J gene lost 6 bases, with 16 bases spanning the gap. The CDR3 DNA sequence: TGTGCCAGCAGCTCTCGGACTACCCTCTCCAATGAGCAGTTCTTC. Translating it yields CASSSRTTLSNEQFF.

This clonotype was counted only a few times. The chain joins TRBV7-2 to TRBJ2-1, with 14 bases aligning to TRBD2. Germline loops: CDR1 SGHTA, CDR2 FQGNSA. V trimming: 2 bases; J trimming: 5 bases; junction bases outside the gene matches: 8. The CDR3 is made up of 18 amino acids. The DNA for the CDR3 is TGTGCCAGCAGCTTACCGGGACTAGCGGGAGTAGTCAACAATGAGCAGTTCTTC. Amino acids: CASSLPGLAGVVNNEQFF.